This paragraph covers one T cell receptor (beta chain) sequence. This sample stems from a study of blood T cell repertoires in COVID-19. Study-wide background: Some COVID-19 samples were acute and others convalescent; all came from the United States, Italy and Spain. T cells, B-cell-depleted T cells, or PBMCs provided the cDNA or gDNA that served as material.

The authors' processing: Amplifying reference gene primers gave estimates of nucleated cell counts. Generated by immunoSEQ multiplex PCR, the TCRdb table keeps only in-frame clones and is missing some. The V and J calls and the clone size are those of that table, but D and trimming were determined from the DNA. The top ten clones hold 30% to 45% of a sample with 100,000 to 150,000 clones, around three quarters of them seen once. Trimming removed 6 bases from V and 0 bases from J; junction bases left unmatched: 6. Looked up from germline, CDR1 is MDHEN and CDR2 is SYDVKM. The CDR3 runs to 16 residues.

The sequence was obtained from a man between 35 and 55 years old with active or convalescent COVID-19. The sample comprised peripheral blood. The rearrangement links TRBV28 to TRBJ2-2; 8 positions match TRBD2. CDR3: CASRLSGRANTGELFF. The CDR3 nucleotides are TGTGCCAGCAGGTTAAGCGGGAGAGCGAACACCGGGGAGCTGTTTTTT.